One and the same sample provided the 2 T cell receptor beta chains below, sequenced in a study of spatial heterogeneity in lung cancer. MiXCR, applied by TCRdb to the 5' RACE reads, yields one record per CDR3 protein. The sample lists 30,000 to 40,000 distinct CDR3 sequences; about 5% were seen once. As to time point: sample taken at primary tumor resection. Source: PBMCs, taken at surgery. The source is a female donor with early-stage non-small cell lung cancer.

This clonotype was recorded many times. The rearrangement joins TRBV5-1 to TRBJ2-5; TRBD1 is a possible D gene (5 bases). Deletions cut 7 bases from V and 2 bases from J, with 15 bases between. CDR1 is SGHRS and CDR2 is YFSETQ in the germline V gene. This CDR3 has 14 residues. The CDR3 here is CASGTTGLQETQYF. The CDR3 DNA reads TGCGCCAGCGGAACAACAGGTCTTCAAGAGACCCAGTACTTC.

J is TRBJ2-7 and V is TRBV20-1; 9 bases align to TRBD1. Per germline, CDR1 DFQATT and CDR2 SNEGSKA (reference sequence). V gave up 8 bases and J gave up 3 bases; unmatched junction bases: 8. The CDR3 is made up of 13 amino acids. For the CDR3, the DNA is TGCAGTCCCTGGACGGGACAGGGCTACGAGCAGTACTTC. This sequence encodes CSPWTGQGYEQYF.